Sequencing of this T cell receptor (beta chain) was carried out in a study of PD-1 blockade in classical Hodgkin lymphoma. All patients relapsed after autologous stem cell transplantation, and brentuximab vedotin exposure varied. The best responses consisted of complete response, partial response or progressive disease. The study, taken as a whole, reports: Whoever responded completely had baseline diversity much like that seen in newly diagnosed patients. Significantly greater TCR diversity emerged by C4D1 in CD4+ cells but not CD8+ cells. Healthy donors reportedly exceeded newly diagnosed patients in baseline TCR diversity.

Points on this clone: Its target is unknown.

Here immunoSEQ multiplex PCR was the method, and the copy in TCRdb shows in-frame clones only, minus some. The sample carries 25,000 to 35,000 clones, approximately 87% recorded once. In germline, CDR1 is SGHTA, CDR2 FQGNSA. Between the trimmed V and J ends, which lost 1 base and 0 bases, there was a span of 8 bases. This CDR3 comprises 15 residues. Sequenced here: peripheral blood mononuclear cells (PBMCs), sampled before the second cycle of nivolumab. This chain connects TRBV7-2 to TRBJ2-3; D is uncertain. This clonotype was sampled from a human donor with classical Hodgkin lymphoma. CDR3 amino acids: CASSLVGRSTDTQYF. CDR3 sequence (DNA): TGTGCCAGCAGCTTAGTTGGCAGGAGCACAGATACGCAGTATTTT.